Shown below are 9 T cell receptor beta chains from a single sample sequenced in a study of human T cells and chemical hapten exposure (dated by TCRdb to about 2021). Total RNA was extracted from unfractionated whole blood that had been collected in Tempus Blood RNA tubes. Libraries were prepared through 5' RACE. The sequencer listed for this sample is Illumina MiSeq. TCRdb cleaned the public reads at Q25 with fastp, built clones with MiXCR and kept in-frame beta chains. Rows merge per CDR3 protein into single entries with the most common DNA and genes. For this sample the table gives about 140,000 distinct CDR3 sequences, of which around 4.4% were detected only once. Clones ranked in the top ten supply over 1.1% of the sample. The receptors were gathered from a female donor in good health.

V gene TRBV29-1 combines with J gene TRBJ2-3, with D hard to call. Per the germline V gene, CDR1 is SQVTM and CDR2 is ANQGSEA. The V and J ends lost 1 base and 0 bases respectively, with 2 bases between them. The length of the CDR3 is 12 residues. CDR3 loop: CSVEVSTDTQYF. CDR3 in DNA: TGCAGCGTTGAAGTCAGCACAGATACGCAGTATTTT.

In its sample, this clonotype was seen a few times. This sequence joins TRBV7-9 and TRBJ1-2; D unresolved. The germline V gene has CDR1 SEHNR and CDR2 FQNEAQ (reference sequence). The CDR3 has 14 residues. Trimming stripped 3 bases from V and 4 bases from J, with 12 bases between. The CDR3 DNA reads TGTGCCAGCAGCTTGCAAGAGACCGGCTATGGCTACACCTTC. Protein: CASSLQETGYGYTF. The entire variable domain, with the rest obtained from reference TRBV7-9 and TRBJ1-2, is as follows: DTGVSQNPRHKITKRGQNVTFRCDPISEHNRLYWYRQTLGQGPEFLTYFQNEAQLEKSRLLSDRFSAERPKGSFSTLEIQRTEQGDSAMYLCASSLQETGYGYTFGSGTRLTVV.

This clonotype was counted many times. The chain joins TRBV29-1 to TRBJ1-1; 7 bases match TRBD1. CDR3 length: 12 amino acids. V lost 4 bases to trimming and J lost 2 bases; unmatched junction nucleotides: 1. Germline V CDR1 and CDR2: SQVTM, ANQGSEA. The CDR3 DNA reads TGCAGCGTTGGAGGGGGCAACACTGAAGCTTTCTTT. Amino acid sequence: CSVGGGNTEAFF.

This clonotype was seen at least ten times. The chain carries TRBV5-1 and TRBJ1-5; D call uncertain. Germline V lookup: CDR1 SGHRS, CDR2 YFSETQ. There are 15 residues in the CDR3. Trimming cost V 0 bases and J 5 bases, with 12 bases left between them. CDR3 DNA: TGCGCCAGCAGCTTGGAGGGTTCAAGAGATCAGCCCCAGCATTTT. Encoded protein: CASSLEGSRDQPQHF.

The chain employs TRBV6-5 and TRBJ2-3, with D perhaps matching TRBD2 (6 bases). The germline gives CDR1 MNHEY, CDR2 SVGAGI. CDR3 length equals 14 residues. V dropped 6 bases and J dropped 2 bases, with 12 bases sitting between them. In DNA form, the CDR3 reads TGTGCCAGCAGCATACTAGCCTCCACAGATACGCAGTATTTT. Residues: CASSILASTDTQYF.

This clonotype was recorded a few times. This rearrangement joins TRBV24-1 to TRBJ2-5; D remains unclear. The ends were cut back, 4 bases at V and 0 bases at J, with 8 bases in the middle. Looked up from germline, CDR1 is KGHDR and CDR2 is SFDVKD. CDR3 length: 14 amino acids. CDR3 protein: CATSELHHQETQYF. The CDR3, as DNA: TGTGCCACCAGTGAACTACACCACCAAGAGACCCAGTACTTC.

In this sample, this clonotype turned up many times. The chain combines TRBV18 with TRBJ2-3, with D possibly being TRBD1 (6 bases). Trimming removed 6 bases from V and 6 bases from J, with 19 bases in between. The CDR3 covers 15 residues. Germline CDR1 reads KGHSH; CDR2 reads LQKENI. DNA of the CDR3: TGTGCCAGCTCCCCGCGGACGGGACATTCGGATACGCAGTATTTT. Translation gives CASSPRTGHSDTQYF.

This clonotype was recorded a few times. The V gene is TRBV20-1, the J gene TRBJ2-6; D unclear. Germline V gene lookup returns CDR1 DFQATT and CDR2 SNEGSKA (reference sequence). The CDR3 runs to 13 residues. V shed 4 bases and J shed 4 bases, with 8 bases lying between them. The CDR3 here is CSAIIRGANVLTF. The CDR3 region has the DNA TGCAGTGCTATTATACGAGGGGCCAACGTCCTGACTTTC.

Ten or more counts support this clonotype. The V call is TRBV15, the J call TRBJ2-3, with 7 positions matching TRBD2. The CDR3 sequence is 15 residues long. Germline assignment: CDR1 LNHNV and CDR2 YYDKDF (reference sequence). J lost 2 bases, V lost 2 bases, and 4 bases had no gene match. In DNA form, the CDR3 reads TGTGCCACCAGCAGACTAGCGGAAAACACAGATACGCAGTATTTT. It translates to CATSRLAENTDTQYF.